The T cell receptor (beta chain) under discussion was sequenced for a study of blood T cell repertoires in COVID-19. Per the original data handling: The assay estimated nucleated cells by amplifying reference gene primers. Measured with immunoSEQ multiplex PCR; TCRdb has only the in-frame clones, and not every one. For V, J and clone size, that table is used; D and trimming come from the DNA. In the table there are around 170,000 clones, approximately 80% of which are singletons. Clinical history reported by participants formed the basis on which cohorts were assigned. Exposed volunteers were people who met a COVID-19 case within 2 weeks before study entry. In germline, CDR1 is LGHDT, CDR2 YNNKEL (reference sequence). J lost 1 base, V lost 5 bases, and 20 bases had no gene match. The CDR3 totals 21 residues.

What was sequenced was PBMCs or T cells enriched from blood (not recorded which). This receptor was identified in a man in his sixties who had been exposed to COVID-19. V usage is TRBV3-1 (or the pseudogene TRBV3-2) and J usage is TRBJ2-6; 7 nucleotides agree with TRBD2. The CDR3 nucleotides read TGTGCCAGCAGCGAATCCCCAATGGGGGGGTCCCCCCTTTCTGGGGCCAACGTCCTGACTTTC. This gives the protein CASSESPMGGSPLSGANVLTF.